The rows below give T cell receptor beta chains drawn from one sample of a study of blood T cell repertoires in COVID-19. Produced via immunoSEQ multiplex PCR; TCRdb's table is partial and in-frame only. The sample includes around 280,000 clones, 86% of them seen just once. Sample: peripheral blood. These receptors were obtained from a woman aged 25-40 years who had recovered from COVID-19. The CDR3 runs from the conserved cysteine through the conserved F or W. A D gene is named only where the DNA matches it firmly. Only part of the rows carry a size: once, few, many, or a class if the clone is expanded.

cdr3_length: 14
v_call: TRBV28
clone_size: -
d_call: TRBD1
j_call: TRBJ1-4
cdr3_aa: CASSGRQGSEKLFF
cdr3_nt: TGTGCCAGCAGCGGGCGACAGGGCAGTGAAAAACTGTTTTTT

cdr3_length: 14
v_call: TRBV29-1
clone_size: -
d_call: TRBD2
j_call: TRBJ2-7
cdr3_aa: CSVAGTSGGYEQYF
cdr3_nt: TGCAGCGTCGCCGGGACTAGCGGAGGGTACGAGCAGTACTTC

cdr3_length: 17
v_call: TRBV7-2
clone_size: -
d_call: TRBD2
j_call: TRBJ2-5
cdr3_aa: CASSRGLAGGEERAQYF
cdr3_nt: TGTGCCAGCAGCCGGGGACTAGCGGGGGGTGAAGAGCGGGCCCAGTACTTC

cdr3_length: 14
v_call: TRBV27
clone_size: -
d_call: -
j_call: TRBJ2-2
cdr3_aa: CASSLNSYTGELFF
cdr3_nt: TGTGCCAGCAGTTTGAACAGTTACACCGGGGAGCTGTTTTTT

cdr3_length: 15
v_call: TRBV6-5
clone_size: -
d_call: -
j_call: TRBJ1-1
cdr3_aa: CASSLAAGLKAEAFF
cdr3_nt: TGTGCCAGCAGTTTAGCGGCAGGGTTGAAGGCTGAAGCTTTCTTT

cdr3_length: 14
v_call: TRBV27
clone_size: -
d_call: TRBD1
j_call: TRBJ1-2
cdr3_aa: CASSPTGGDYGYTF
cdr3_nt: TGTGCCAGCAGTCCGACAGGGGGGGACTATGGCTACACCTTC

cdr3_length: 18
v_call: TRBV4-1
clone_size: -
d_call: -
j_call: TRBJ1-2
cdr3_aa: CASSQDRSSRTALYGYTF
cdr3_nt: TGCGCCAGCAGCCAGGACCGGTCCTCCAGGACAGCCCTCTATGGCTACACCTTC

cdr3_length: 13
v_call: TRBV6-6
clone_size: few
d_call: -
j_call: TRBJ1-2
cdr3_aa: CASSYDGVYGYTF
cdr3_nt: TGTGCCAGCAGTTACGACGGGGTCTATGGCTACACCTTC

cdr3_length: 13
v_call: TRBV28
clone_size: -
d_call: -
j_call: TRBJ1-5
cdr3_aa: CASTQNRDQPQHF
cdr3_nt: TGTGCCAGCACCCAGAACAGGGACCAGCCCCAGCATTTT

cdr3_length: 11
v_call: TRBV10-3
clone_size: -
d_call: TRBD1
j_call: TRBJ2-1
cdr3_aa: CATQGANEQFF
cdr3_nt: TGTGCCACACAGGGGGCCAATGAGCAGTTCTTC

cdr3_length: 16
v_call: TRBV5-5
clone_size: -
d_call: TRBD1
j_call: TRBJ1-2
cdr3_aa: CASSYNPDRGSEGYTF
cdr3_nt: TGTGCCAGCAGCTATAACCCGGACAGGGGGTCGGAAGGCTACACCTTC

cdr3_length: 11
v_call: TRBV19
clone_size: -
d_call: -
j_call: TRBJ1-1
cdr3_aa: CASSMGTQAFF
cdr3_nt: TGTGCCAGTAGTATGGGGACTCAAGCTTTCTTT

cdr3_length: 13
v_call: TRBV27
clone_size: -
d_call: -
j_call: TRBJ2-7
cdr3_aa: CASSWGGPGEQYF
cdr3_nt: TGTGCCAGCAGTTGGGGGGGGCCAGGGGAGCAGTACTTC

cdr3_length: 15
v_call: TRBV4-2
clone_size: -
d_call: TRBD2
j_call: TRBJ2-7
cdr3_aa: CASSQASGESYEQYF
cdr3_nt: TGTGCCAGCAGCCAAGCTAGCGGGGAATCCTACGAGCAGTACTTC

cdr3_length: 15
v_call: TRBV27
clone_size: -
d_call: TRBD2
j_call: TRBJ2-3
cdr3_aa: CASSSRWTSEDTQYF
cdr3_nt: TGTGCCAGCAGTTCCCGATGGACTAGCGAAGATACGCAGTATTTT

cdr3_length: 16
v_call: TRBV5-1
clone_size: -
d_call: TRBD1
j_call: TRBJ1-2
cdr3_aa: CASSPRPGQGEYGYTF
cdr3_nt: TGCGCCAGCAGCCCCCGACCGGGACAGGGGGAGTATGGCTACACCTTC

cdr3_length: 14
v_call: TRBV29-1
clone_size: -
d_call: TRBD1
j_call: TRBJ1-4
cdr3_aa: CSFRTGGNIEKLFF
cdr3_nt: TGCAGCTTCCGGACAGGGGGGAATATTGAAAAACTGTTTTTT

cdr3_length: 13
v_call: TRBV12-3/TRBV12-4
clone_size: -
d_call: TRBD1
j_call: TRBJ1-1
cdr3_aa: CASRDRGLTEAFF
cdr3_nt: TGTGCCAGCAGGGACAGGGGGCTCACTGAAGCTTTCTTT

cdr3_length: 14
v_call: TRBV28
clone_size: -
d_call: -
j_call: TRBJ1-5
cdr3_aa: CASSFLTGHQPQHF
cdr3_nt: TGTGCCAGCAGTTTTTTAACAGGTCATCAGCCCCAGCATTTT

cdr3_length: 12
v_call: TRBV3-1/TRBV3-2
clone_size: few
d_call: -
j_call: TRBJ1-1
cdr3_aa: CASSQAGTEAFF
cdr3_nt: TGTGCCAGCAGCCAGGCGGGGACTGAAGCTTTCTTT

cdr3_length: 13
v_call: TRBV28
clone_size: -
d_call: TRBD2
j_call: TRBJ2-1
cdr3_aa: CASSRLAGGEQFF
cdr3_nt: TGTGCCAGCAGTCGACTAGCGGGCGGCGAGCAGTTCTTC

cdr3_length: 17
v_call: TRBV6-2/TRBV6-3
clone_size: -
d_call: TRBD1
j_call: TRBJ1-5
cdr3_aa: CASSYTPGQGFSQPQHF
cdr3_nt: TGTGCCAGCAGTTACACGCCGGGACAGGGATTCAGTCAGCCCCAGCATTTT

cdr3_length: 14
v_call: TRBV5-1
clone_size: -
d_call: -
j_call: TRBJ2-3
cdr3_aa: CASSFRTVTDTQYF
cdr3_nt: TGCGCCAGCAGCTTCCGGACAGTCACAGATACGCAGTATTTT

cdr3_length: 13
v_call: TRBV6-5
clone_size: -
d_call: -
j_call: TRBJ2-7
cdr3_aa: CASSYSRGYEQYF
cdr3_nt: TGTGCCAGCAGTTACAGCAGGGGCTACGAGCAGTACTTC

cdr3_length: 18
v_call: TRBV5-6
clone_size: -
d_call: TRBD1
j_call: TRBJ2-2
cdr3_aa: CASSASRAQGVYTGELFF
cdr3_nt: TGTGCCAGCAGCGCGTCCCGCGCCCAGGGGGTCTACACCGGGGAGCTGTTTTTT

cdr3_length: 15
v_call: TRBV10-2
clone_size: -
d_call: TRBD1
j_call: TRBJ2-5
cdr3_aa: CASSEGQGVRKTQYF
cdr3_nt: TGCGCCAGCAGTGAAGGGCAGGGGGTAAGAAAGACCCAGTACTTC

cdr3_length: 14
v_call: TRBV29-1
clone_size: -
d_call: -
j_call: TRBJ1-1
cdr3_aa: CSSTRTSMNTEAFF
cdr3_nt: TGCAGCTCAACCCGGACATCTATGAACACTGAAGCTTTCTTT

cdr3_length: 13
v_call: TRBV27
clone_size: -
d_call: -
j_call: TRBJ2-3
cdr3_aa: CASSYDLRGTQYF
cdr3_nt: TGTGCCAGCAGTTACGACCTCCGGGGTACGCAGTATTTT

cdr3_length: 13
v_call: TRBV21-1
clone_size: -
d_call: -
j_call: TRBJ2-7
cdr3_aa: CASSKGQGGEQYF
cdr3_nt: TGTGCCAGCAGCAAGGGACAGGGCGGCGAGCAGTACTTC

cdr3_length: 15
v_call: TRBV2
clone_size: -
d_call: -
j_call: TRBJ2-5
cdr3_aa: CASSDLRSQQETQYF
cdr3_nt: TGTGCCAGCAGTGACCTCCGGAGCCAGCAGGAGACCCAGTACTTC

cdr3_length: 16
v_call: TRBV6-4
clone_size: -
d_call: -
j_call: TRBJ2-3
cdr3_aa: CASSDGGTARTDTQYF
cdr3_nt: TGTGCCAGCAGTGACGGCGGGACAGCCCGCACAGATACGCAGTATTTT

cdr3_length: 14
v_call: TRBV27
clone_size: -
d_call: -
j_call: TRBJ2-5
cdr3_aa: CASSLTARVKTQYF
cdr3_nt: TGTGCCAGCAGTTTGACTGCCAGGGTGAAGACCCAGTACTTC

cdr3_length: 15
v_call: TRBV4-1
clone_size: -
d_call: -
j_call: TRBJ1-1
cdr3_aa: CASSQVGNRETEAFF
cdr3_nt: TGCGCCAGCAGCCAAGTCGGTAACAGGGAAACTGAAGCTTTCTTT

cdr3_length: 16
v_call: TRBV4-1
clone_size: -
d_call: TRBD1
j_call: TRBJ2-7
cdr3_aa: CASSQDQRDRDGEQYF
cdr3_nt: TGCGCCAGCAGCCAAGATCAACGCGACAGGGACGGCGAGCAGTACTTC

cdr3_length: 15
v_call: TRBV7-6
clone_size: -
d_call: TRBD2
j_call: TRBJ2-7
cdr3_aa: CASTEGTSGGFEQYF
cdr3_nt: TGTGCCAGCACCGAGGGGACTAGCGGGGGGTTCGAGCAGTACTTC

cdr3_length: 13
v_call: TRBV2
clone_size: few
d_call: -
j_call: TRBJ2-7
cdr3_aa: CASSEGGSYEQYF
cdr3_nt: TGTGCCAGCAGTGAAGGCGGTTCCTACGAGCAGTACTTC

cdr3_length: 15
v_call: TRBV5-1
clone_size: -
d_call: -
j_call: TRBJ1-1
cdr3_aa: CASSFLQTSNTEAFF
cdr3_nt: TGCGCCAGCAGTTTCCTACAGACATCGAACACTGAAGCTTTCTTT

cdr3_length: 14
v_call: TRBV10-3
clone_size: -
d_call: -
j_call: TRBJ2-7
cdr3_aa: CAINPSESPYEQYF
cdr3_nt: TGTGCCATCAATCCCAGCGAAAGTCCCTACGAGCAGTACTTC

cdr3_length: 13
v_call: TRBV10-3
clone_size: -
d_call: -
j_call: TRBJ2-4
cdr3_aa: CAISGPDSNIQYF
cdr3_nt: TGTGCCATCAGTGGGCCCGACTCCAACATTCAGTACTTC

cdr3_length: 15
v_call: TRBV24-1
clone_size: -
d_call: TRBD1
j_call: TRBJ2-2
cdr3_aa: CATSDGDRDTGELFF
cdr3_nt: TGTGCCACCAGTGATGGGGACAGGGACACCGGGGAGCTGTTTTTT

cdr3_length: 19
v_call: TRBV24-1
clone_size: -
d_call: TRBD1
j_call: TRBJ2-2
cdr3_aa: CATSDFAWSPGGHTGELFF
cdr3_nt: TGTGCCACCAGTGATTTCGCCTGGTCCCCAGGGGGCCACACCGGGGAGCTGTTTTTT

cdr3_length: 15
v_call: TRBV24-1
clone_size: -
d_call: TRBD2
j_call: TRBJ2-1
cdr3_aa: CATSAGGSLYNEQFF
cdr3_nt: TGTGCCACCAGTGCCGGGGGGTCCCTCTACAATGAGCAGTTCTTC

cdr3_length: 14
v_call: TRBV30
clone_size: once
d_call: -
j_call: TRBJ2-6
cdr3_aa: CAGTWGAGANVLTF
cdr3_nt: TGTGCCGGGACATGGGGGGCTGGGGCCAACGTCCTGACTTTC

cdr3_length: 12
v_call: TRBV10-3
clone_size: -
d_call: -
j_call: TRBJ1-6
cdr3_aa: CAISPPDSPLHF
cdr3_nt: TGTGCCATCAGTCCCCCGGATTCACCCCTCCACTTT

cdr3_length: 14
v_call: TRBV5-1
clone_size: -
d_call: -
j_call: TRBJ2-7
cdr3_aa: CASSAPQGSYEQYF
cdr3_nt: TGCGCCAGCAGCGCCCCCCAGGGCTCCTACGAGCAGTACTTC

cdr3_length: 14
v_call: TRBV5-1
clone_size: -
d_call: -
j_call: TRBJ2-1
cdr3_aa: CASSPGTPNNEQFF
cdr3_nt: TGCGCCAGCAGTCCGGGAACGCCGAACAATGAGCAGTTCTTC

cdr3_length: 14
v_call: TRBV5-1
clone_size: -
d_call: -
j_call: TRBJ2-7
cdr3_aa: CASSPAPLGDEQYF
cdr3_nt: TGCGCCAGCAGCCCTGCCCCCCTCGGGGACGAGCAGTACTTC

cdr3_length: 12
v_call: TRBV27
clone_size: -
d_call: TRBD1
j_call: TRBJ2-1
cdr3_aa: CASSSGGNEQFF
cdr3_nt: TGTGCCAGCAGTTCAGGGGGAAATGAGCAGTTCTTC

cdr3_length: 16
v_call: TRBV5-4
clone_size: -
d_call: TRBD1
j_call: TRBJ2-1
cdr3_aa: CASSSGLRQGNNEQFF
cdr3_nt: TGTGCCAGCAGCTCGGGCCTCCGACAGGGGAACAATGAGCAGTTCTTC

cdr3_length: 15
v_call: TRBV6-4
clone_size: -
d_call: -
j_call: TRBJ1-1
cdr3_aa: CASSDSLIDRNRAFF
cdr3_nt: TGTGCCAGCAGTGACTCCCTTATCGACAGAAACCGAGCTTTCTTT

cdr3_length: 13
v_call: TRBV10-2
clone_size: -
d_call: TRBD1
j_call: TRBJ1-2
cdr3_aa: CASRGQSDYGYTF
cdr3_nt: TGCGCCAGCAGGGGACAGTCAGACTATGGCTACACCTTC

cdr3_length: 14
v_call: TRBV2
clone_size: -
d_call: TRBD1
j_call: TRBJ2-1
cdr3_aa: CASSKDRVADEQFF
cdr3_nt: TGTGCCAGCAGTAAGGACAGGGTCGCCGATGAGCAGTTCTTC

cdr3_length: 13
v_call: TRBV10-3
clone_size: -
d_call: -
j_call: TRBJ1-1
cdr3_aa: CAAGQGSGTEAFF
cdr3_nt: TGTGCCGCCGGTCAGGGGTCGGGCACTGAAGCTTTCTTT